Following are 27 T cell receptor beta chains from one sample sequenced in a study of beta chain features in type 1 diabetes. cDNA synthesis used the whole RNA isolate, giving expressed TCRB sequences. Using immunoSEQ multiplex PCR, the repertoire was profiled, and TCRdb retains in-frame clones only, with some absent. The sample includes about 620,000 clones, 15% seen only once; the top ten take more than 0.08%. The specimen was naive CD4+ T cells from blood. Receptors originate from a young man in good health.

This clone was counted only a few times. Other DNA sequences from this sample encode an identical CDR3 as well. The V gene is TRBV18, the J gene TRBJ1-1; no definite D call. V was clipped by 2 bases and J by 1 base, with 5 bases between them. This CDR3 is 13 amino acids long. Per the germline V gene, CDR1 is KGHSH and CDR2 is LQKENI. CDR3 protein: CASSPKGNTEAFF. The CDR3 nucleotides are TGTGCCAGCTCACCAAAAGGGAACACTGAAGCTTTCTTT.

V gene TRBV27 combines with J gene TRBJ1-1; D is perhaps TRBD1 (5 bases). This CDR3 contains 14 residues. Trimming left V 2 bases short and J 4 bases short, with 11 bases between. Per germline, CDR1 MNHEY and CDR2 SMNVEV (reference sequence). The CDR3 here is CASSLVGGTTEAFF. The CDR3 coding sequence is TGTGCCAGCAGTTTAGTCGGGGGGACCACTGAAGCTTTCTTT.

The CDR3 DNA reads TGTGCCAGCAGTTTATCGAATGGGGCCGCATTCCCCTACAATGAGCAGTTCTTC. Translated, it gives CASSLSNGAAFPYNEQFF. The chain uses TRBV27 and TRBJ2-1; a possible D gene is TRBD1 (5 bases). In germline, CDR1 is MNHEY, CDR2 SMNVEV (reference sequence). Trimming left V 0 bases short and J 2 bases short, with 17 bases between. The CDR3 length is 18 residues.

The sample holds a few counts of this clone. Distinct nucleotide sequences in the sample also encode this CDR3. The chain links TRBV28 to TRBJ2-7; D gene unclear. This CDR3 comprises 11 residues. Germline V gene data show CDR1 as MDHEN and CDR2 as SYDVKM. The V gene lost 3 bases and the J gene lost 4 bases, with 4 bases spanning the gap. The CDR3 bases are TGTGCCAGCAGTTTCCTATACGAGCAGTACTTC. Protein sequence: CASSFLYEQYF.

This clone turned up a few times. V gene TRBV5-1 combines with J gene TRBJ1-6; the D gene is possibly TRBD1 (5 bases). The CDR3 length is 14 residues. V lost 4 bases, J lost 9 bases, and 14 bases lay in between. Germline CDR1 and CDR2: SGHRS and YFSETQ. The CDR3 DNA reads as TGCGCCAGCAGCGTACAGGTGAATGGTTCACCCCTCCACTTT. This gives the protein CASSVQVNGSPLHF.

In its sample, this clone was seen a few times. The rearrangement joins TRBV28 to TRBJ2-5, with D possibly being TRBD1 (5 bases). Between the trimmed V and J ends, which lost 5 bases and 5 bases, there was a span of 18 bases. The length of the CDR3 is 15 residues. Germline CDR1 and CDR2: MDHEN and SYDVKM. The CDR3 DNA reads TGTGCCAGCAGTACCCAGTTAGGGGTTGGGGAGACCCAGTACTTC. It yields the protein CASSTQLGVGETQYF.

This clone was observed a few times. This chain links TRBV7-3 with TRBJ1-3; unclear D gene. Trimming left V 1 base short and J 3 bases short, with 7 bases between. CDR1 SGHTA and CDR2 FQGTGA come from the germline V gene. The CDR3 runs to 14 residues. CDR3 coding DNA: TGTGCCAGCAGCTTAAAGGGAGGTGGAAACACCATATATTTT. Encoded protein: CASSLKGGGNTIYF. Full variable domain (remainder filled in from reference TRBV7-3 and TRBJ1-3): GAGVSQTPSNKVTEKGKYVELRCDPISGHTALYWYRQSLGQGPEFLIYFQGTGAADDSGLPNDRFFAVRPEGSVSTLKIQRTERGDSAVYLCASSLKGGGNTIYFGEGSWLTVV.

This chain connects TRBV7-3 to TRBJ1-3, with D hard to call. V dropped 5 bases and J dropped 0 bases, with 11 bases sitting between them. CDR1 and CDR2 (germline): SGHTA, FQGTGA. The CDR3 is 15 residues long. The DNA for the CDR3 is TGTGCCAGCAGCCAGGAGGCAGGCTCTGGAAACACCATATATTTT. It codes for CASSQEAGSGNTIYF.

The sample holds a few counts of this clone. CDR3 sequence: CAWSFGQTPRTDTQYF. For the CDR3, the DNA is TGTGCCTGGAGTTTCGGACAGACACCCCGCACAGATACGCAGTATTTT. The V gene is TRBV30, the J gene TRBJ2-3; TRBD1 might be the D (6 bases). This CDR3 has 16 amino acids. Trimming removed 2 bases at V and 1 base at J, with 16 bases between. The germline gives CDR1 GTSNPN, CDR2 SVGIG (reference sequence). Filled out from reference TRBV30 and TRBJ2-3, the complete variable domain reads SQTIHQWPATLVQPVGSPLSLECTVEGTSNPNLYWYRQAAGRGLQLLFYSVGIGQISSEVPQNLSASRPQDRQFILSSKKLLLSDSGFYLCAWSFGQTPRTDTQYFGPGTRLTVL.

Comments on this clone: Other DNA sequences from this sample encode an identical CDR3 as well. V gene TRBV6-5 combines with J gene TRBJ2-5; tentatively, D is TRBD2 (7 bases). CDR1 and CDR2 from the germline V gene are MNHEY and SVGAGI. CDR3 size: 14 residues. V lost 0 bases to trimming and J lost 5 bases, with 10 bases between them. The CDR3: CASSYSGGRETQYF. CDR3 bases: TGTGCCAGCAGTTACTCGGGGGGGCGGGAGACCCAGTACTTC.

This clone was observed many times. This chain connects TRBV21-1 to TRBJ2-2; the DNA was not used to check the table's D call, TRBD2. TRBV21-1 is termed a pseudogene. The CDR3 loop spans 10 amino acids. CDR3 coding DNA: TGTGCCAGCAGCCCGGGGGAGCTGTTTTTT. The encoded protein is CASSPGELFF.

The table lists this clone with a few counts. This chain connects TRBV7-2 to TRBJ2-4, with a possible D match to TRBD2 (7 bases). Germline-derived CDR1 and CDR2 are SGHTA and FQGNSA. V lost 5 bases and J 8 bases, leaving 19 bases between the germline ends. This CDR3 is 15 amino acids long. DNA for the CDR3: TGTGCCAGCAGCCTGGGACCCCGAGGGGGGGACATTCAGTACTTC. This encodes CASSLGPRGGDIQYF. The variable domain in full, completed from reference TRBV7-2 and TRBJ2-4, reads GAGVSQSPSNKVTEKGKDVELRCDPISGHTALYWYRQSLGQGLEFLIYFQGNSAPDKSGLPSDRFSAERTGGSVSTLTIQRTQQEDSAVYLCASSLGPRGGDIQYFGAGTRLSVL.

This chain links TRBV9 with TRBJ1-5; 8 bases match TRBD1. CDR1 and CDR2 from the germline V gene are SGDLS and YYNGEE. The CDR3 runs to 13 residues. Losses at the gene ends were 4 bases for V and 9 bases for J; bases not matched to a gene: 6. The CDR3 nucleotides read TGTGCCAGCAGCCCACGGACAGGGTCGCCCCAGCATTTT. Protein product: CASSPRTGSPQHF.

This clone occurred a few times. CDR3 sequence reads: CASSTGGAVKNIQYF. DNA of the CDR3: TGTGCCAGCAGCACAGGGGGCGCGGTCAAAAACATTCAGTACTTC. The V call is TRBV27, the J call TRBJ2-4; 9 bases are shared with TRBD1. The V gene's germline CDR1 is MNHEY and CDR2 SMNVEV (reference sequence). The CDR3 spans 15 residues. V lost 6 bases and J lost 3; bases outside the gene matches: 6.

The genes are TRBV6-5 and TRBJ2-5; D gene uncertain. The CDR3 extends over 13 amino acids. CDR1 and CDR2 (germline): MNHEY, SVGAGI. V lost 2 bases and J lost 2, with 6 bases in between. This CDR3 reads CASSYRAQETQYF. The CDR3 DNA reads as TGTGCCAGCAGTTACAGAGCACAAGAGACCCAGTACTTC.

The V call is TRBV7-9, the J call TRBJ1-2; D uncertain. The V gene lost 4 bases and the J gene lost 8 bases, with 11 bases spanning the gap. This CDR3 is built from 12 residues. CDR1 SEHNR and CDR2 FQNEAQ come from the germline V gene (reference sequence). CDR3 DNA: TGTGCCAGCAGCTCCACAGAATCAGGCTACACCTTC. It yields the protein CASSSTESGYTF. The full variable domain, its missing parts supplied by reference TRBV7-9 and TRBJ1-2, is DTGVSQNPRHKITKRGQNVTFRCDPISEHNRLYWYRQTLGQGPEFLTYFQNEAQLEKSRLLSDRFSAERPKGSFSTLEIQRTEQGDSAMYLCASSSTESGYTFGSGTRLTVV.

J is TRBJ2-5 and V is TRBV5-6; D call uncertain. CDR3 length: 15 amino acids. Looked up from germline, CDR1 is SGHDT and CDR2 is YYEEEE. V was clipped by 5 bases and J by 4 bases, with 18 bases between them. CDR3 coding DNA: TGTGCCAGCAGGCCGGGCCTCCTCCGAGGAGAGACCCAGTACTTC. Translated, it gives CASRPGLLRGETQYF. Looking up the rest from reference TRBV5-6 and TRBJ2-5 gives the full variable domain: DAGVTQSPTHLIKTRGQQVTLRCSPKSGHDTVSWYQQALGQGPQFIFQYYEEEERQRGNFPDRFSGHQFPNYSSELNVNALLLGDSALYLCASRPGLLRGETQYFGPGTRLLVL.

The V call is TRBV4-3, the J call TRBJ1-1, with a possible D match to TRBD1 (6 bases). The germline gives CDR1 LGHNA, CDR2 YSLEER. The CDR3 contains 15 residues. V was cut by 3 bases and J by 4 bases, with 15 bases left in between. The CDR3 nucleotides are TGCGCCAGCAGCCAGGATACAGGGACGATCACTGAAGCTTTCTTT. This gives the protein CASSQDTGTITEAFF.

In this sample, this clone turned up a few times. The rearrangement links TRBV10-3 to TRBJ2-5, with 13 bases identical to TRBD2. Per germline, CDR1 ENHRY and CDR2 SYGVKD. V gave up 5 bases and J gave up 4 bases; unmatched junction bases: 7. The CDR3 spans 16 residues. DNA of the CDR3: TGTGCCATCAGTACTAGCGGGAGGGCCGGAGGAGAGACCCAGTACTTC. Amino acids: CAISTSGRAGGETQYF.

The rearrangement links TRBV30 to TRBJ1-4; D unresolved. Germline V CDR1 and CDR2: GTSNPN, SVGIG (reference sequence). The CDR3 runs to 14 residues. Trimming removed 0 bases at V and 7 bases at J, with 12 bases between. DNA for the CDR3: TGTGCCTGGAGTGTGAGGAGGTGGAGTGAAAAACTGTTTTTT. Translating gives CAWSVRRWSEKLFF.

The chain recombines TRBV4-2 with TRBJ2-7, with 8 positions matching TRBD1. V trimming: 2 bases; J trimming: 2 bases; junction bases outside the gene matches: 2. CDR1 LGHNA and CDR2 YNFKEQ come from the germline V gene. This CDR3 contains 14 residues. The CDR3 DNA follows: TGTGCCAGCAGCCAACAGGGGGCGGCCTACGAGCAGTACTTC. Amino acid sequence: CASSQQGAAYEQYF.

This clone was observed a handful of times. The rearrangement joins TRBV2 to TRBJ1-1; maybe TRBD1 (5 bases). This CDR3 contains 14 residues. The ends were cut back, 6 bases at V and 4 bases at J, with 15 bases in the middle. The germline CDR1 and CDR2 sequences are SNHLY and FYNNEI. In DNA, the CDR3 is TGTGCCAGCAGGGTACAGGTAATAGGCACTGAAGCTTTCTTT. Residues: CASRVQVIGTEAFF.

V and J are TRBV9 and TRBJ1-1; 9 bases map to TRBD1. V was pared by 4 bases and J by 4 bases, with 2 bases of the junction left unmatched. The V gene's germline CDR1 is SGDLS and CDR2 YYNGEE. CDR3 length: 13 residues. Written as DNA, the CDR3 is TGTGCCAGCAGCACGACAGGGGGCACTGAAGCTTTCTTT. Amino acid sequence: CASSTTGGTEAFF.

This chain connects TRBV5-1 to TRBJ2-5; 11 nucleotides agree with TRBD1. Germline lookup yields CDR1 SGHRS and CDR2 YFSETQ. V gave up 5 bases and J gave up 4 bases; unmatched junction bases: 7. This CDR3 comprises 15 residues. The chain's CDR3 is CASRPDRGQGETQYF. The CDR3 region has the DNA TGCGCCAGCAGACCGGACAGGGGGCAAGGAGAGACCCAGTACTTC.

The gene calls are TRBV5-4 and TRBJ1-1; the match to TRBD1 covers 9 bases. The CDR3 is 14 amino acids. The J segment lost 8 bases and the V segment lost 6 bases, leaving 11 bases of the junction unmatched. Germline CDR1 and CDR2: SGHNT and YYREEE (reference sequence). This CDR3 reads CASIFAPGQGEAFF. CDR3 in DNA: TGTGCCAGCATCTTCGCACCCGGACAGGGGGAAGCTTTCTTT.

This chain joins TRBV27 and TRBJ1-1; a weak D match, TRBD1 (5 bases). V was shortened by 5 bases and J by 0 bases, with 13 bases between the two germline ends. The germline CDR1 and CDR2 sequences are MNHEY and SMNVEV (reference sequence). The CDR3 is 15 residues long. CDR3 in amino acids: CASSPDRILNTEAFF. Here the CDR3 DNA reads TGTGCCAGCAGTCCCGACAGAATACTGAACACTGAAGCTTTCTTT.

This clone was observed a few times. CDR3 sequence: CASSPRRVNTEAFF. The CDR3 DNA reads TGTGCCAGCAGTCCACGACGGGTGAACACTGAAGCTTTCTTT. The V gene is TRBV28, the J gene TRBJ1-1; unclear D gene. Between the trimmed V and J ends, which lost 5 bases and 0 bases, there was a span of 10 bases. CDR3 length equals 14 residues. Germline V gene data show CDR1 as MDHEN and CDR2 as SYDVKM.